The sample holds one count of the clone carrying this TCR beta chain. These data come from a study of blood T cell repertoires in COVID-19. The overall study: Samples came from the United States, Italy and Spain, spanning acute and convalescent COVID-19. The analysed material was cDNA or gDNA that came from T cells, B-cell-depleted T cells, or PBMCs.

Authors' methods: Reference gene primer amplification gave nucleated cell count estimates. Produced via immunoSEQ multiplex PCR; TCRdb's table is partial and in-frame only. The V and J calls and clone size are taken from that table; D and trimming were inferred from the DNA. The data contain 150,000 to 200,000 clones, about 74% of them seen just once; the ten biggest clones take up less than 3%. Trimming pared 8 bases from V and 1 base from J, leaving 14 bases between. The length of the CDR3 is 13 residues. In germline, CDR1 is SQVTM, CDR2 ANQGSEA. This clonotype originated in a woman of 80 years or more with acute or convalescent COVID-19. The specimen sequenced was peripheral blood. The chain employs TRBV29-1 and TRBJ2-5; a weak D match, TRBD1 (6 bases). The CDR3 loop is CSTRGTFQETQYF. In DNA form, the CDR3 reads TGCAGCACACGAGGGACATTCCAAGAGACCCAGTACTTC. The complete variable domain, with remaining parts taken from reference TRBV29-1 and TRBJ2-5, reads SAVISQKPSRDICQRGTSLTIQCQVDSQVTMMFWYRQQPGQSLTLIATANQGSEATYESGFVIDKFPISRPNLTFSTLTVSNMSPEDSSIYLCSTRGTFQETQYFGPGTRLLVL.